These 6 T cell receptor beta chains were sequenced from one sample in a study of blood T cell repertoires in COVID-19. Here immunoSEQ multiplex PCR was the method, and the copy in TCRdb shows in-frame clones only, minus some. The sample lists fewer than 90,000 clones, roughly 81% occurring once. Sample: peripheral blood. The receptor source for this set is a man aged 65-85 years with acute or convalescent COVID-19.

The gene calls are TRBV5-1 and TRBJ1-3; D is possibly TRBD1 (6 bases). V was shortened by 4 bases and J by 4 bases, with 15 bases between the two germline ends. Germline CDR1 is SGHRS and CDR2 is YFSETQ. CDR3 length equals 15 residues. CDR3 sequence reads: CASSTTQGTGNTIYF. CDR3 in DNA: TGCGCCAGCAGCACGACTCAGGGGACCGGAAACACCATATATTTT.

The rearrangement links TRBV3-1 (or the pseudogene TRBV3-2) to TRBJ2-2; 8 bases map to TRBD2. V lost 1 base to trimming and J lost 0 bases; unmatched junction nucleotides: 4. The CDR3 has 17 residues. In germline, CDR1 is LGHDT, CDR2 YNNKEL (reference sequence). CDR3 in DNA: TGTGCCAGCAGCCAAGCTGCGGGGGGCGCGAACACCGGGGAGCTGTTTTTT. It codes for CASSQAAGGANTGELFF.

This sequence joins TRBV14 and TRBJ1-2; TRBD1 aligns across 7 bases. The CDR3 runs to 15 residues. Germline CDR1 is SGHDN and CDR2 is FVKESK. V shed 1 base, J shed 4 bases, and the junction held 6 bases outside the gene matches. The CDR3 bases are TGTGCCAGCAGCCAAGCAGGGGGTAGATTCTATGGCTACACCTTC. It is translated as CASSQAGGRFYGYTF. Full variable domain (rest looked up from reference TRBV14 and TRBJ1-2): EAGVTQFPSHSVIEKGQTVTLRCDPISGHDNLYWYRRVMGKEIKFLLHFVKESKQDESGMPNNRFLAERTGGTYSTLKVQPAELEDSGVYFCASSQAGGRFYGYTFGSGTRLTVV.

The chain has TRBV27 and TRBJ2-6; 9 bases fit TRBD1. In germline, CDR1 is MNHEY, CDR2 SMNVEV (reference sequence). The length of the CDR3 is 22 residues. V gave up 5 bases and J gave up 1 base; unmatched junction bases: 21. The CDR3 protein is CASSPLPGQGVIMGSGANVLTF. The CDR3 DNA sequence: TGTGCCAGCAGTCCCTTACCGGGACAGGGAGTTATTATGGGTTCTGGGGCCAACGTCCTGACTTTC.

The V gene is TRBV2, the J gene TRBJ2-2; D call uncertain. The CDR3 runs to 15 residues. The germline CDR1 and CDR2 sequences are SNHLY and FYNNEI. V gave up 1 base and J gave up 4 bases, with 10 bases separating them. CDR3 sequence: CASSEVSPGTGELFF. The CDR3 DNA is TGTGCCAGCAGTGAAGTGAGCCCAGGCACCGGGGAGCTGTTTTTT.

J is TRBJ2-7 and V is TRBV27; TRBD1 agrees at 7 bases. CDR1 is MNHEY, CDR2 SMNVEV, per germline (reference sequence). V trimming: 1 base; J trimming: 3 bases; junction bases outside the gene matches: 6. This CDR3 comprises 15 residues. CDR3 region: CASSLYGRGFYEQYF. Here the CDR3 DNA reads TGTGCCAGCAGTTTATACGGCAGGGGGTTCTACGAGCAGTACTTC.